The 15 T cell receptor beta chains reported below all come from one sample, sequenced in a study of blood T cell repertoires in COVID-19. Method: immunoSEQ multiplex PCR; TCRdb's copy keeps in-frame clones and lacks some. The sample contains tens of thousands of clones, about nine tenths of which appear only once. Sequencing was done on a sample of peripheral blood. The receptors stem from a man between 70 and 80 years old with active or convalescent COVID-19.

The J gene is TRBJ1-5, the V gene TRBV20-1; D uncertain. The length of the CDR3 is 13 residues. V lost 3 bases to trimming and J lost 7 bases, with 13 bases between them. Germline loops: CDR1 DFQATT, CDR2 SNEGSKA (reference sequence). The DNA of the CDR3 is TGCAGTGCTAGTGCGGGCGGAGGGCAGCCCCAGCATTTT. Encoded protein: CSASAGGGQPQHF.

This chain joins TRBV7-6 and TRBJ2-3; D is possibly TRBD2 (6 bases). The CDR3 has 15 amino acids. The V end was cut by 3 bases, the J end by 1 base, with 11 bases between. The germline V gene has CDR1 SGHVS and CDR2 FNYEAQ. The CDR3 coding sequence is TGTGCCAGCAGCTTTAGCGGAGCACGCACAGATACGCAGTATTTT. It yields the protein CASSFSGARTDTQYF. Full variable domain (remainder filled in from reference TRBV7-6 and TRBJ2-3): GAGVSQSPRYKVTKRGQDVALRCDPISGHVSLYWYRQALGQGPEFLTYFNYEAQQDKSGLPNDRFSAERPEGSISTLTIQRTEQRDSAMYRCASSFSGARTDTQYFGPGTRLTVL.

This clone was seen once. The chain couples TRBV4-1 to TRBJ1-3; the D is unclear. Trimming pared 1 base from V and 0 bases from J, leaving 10 bases between. The CDR3 extends over 16 amino acids. CDR1 is MGHRA, CDR2 YSYEKL, per germline. For the CDR3, the DNA is TGCGCCAGCAGCCAAGTGACTACAAGCTCTGGAAACACCATATATTTT. Encoded protein: CASSQVTTSSGNTIYF.

The chain couples TRBV19 to TRBJ1-2; D perhaps matches TRBD1 (6 bases). V lost 1 base to trimming and J lost 2 bases, with 11 bases between them. The CDR3 is 15 amino acids. In germline, CDR1 is LNHDA, CDR2 SQIVND (reference sequence). The CDR3, as DNA: TGTGCCAGTAGTATAGCAGTCGACAGGAACTATGGCTACACCTTC. It translates to CASSIAVDRNYGYTF.

The V and J genes are TRBV7-2 and TRBJ1-4; D is perhaps TRBD1 (6 bases). The CDR3 runs to 14 residues. The ends were cut back, 7 bases at V and 7 bases at J, with 16 bases in the middle. Germline lookup yields CDR1 SGHTA and CDR2 FQGNSA. The CDR3 region has the DNA TGTGCCAGCACCCGTGCCGACAGGATTGAAAAACTGTTTTTT. Protein sequence: CASTRADRIEKLFF.

V usage is TRBV7-3 and J usage is TRBJ1-2; 9 bases are shared with TRBD1. J lost 8 bases, V lost 4 bases, and 5 bases had no gene match. This CDR3 is built from 13 residues. Germline CDR1 is SGHTA and CDR2 is FQGTGA. CDR3 coding DNA: TGTGCCAGCAGCTCGGGACAGGGTAGCGGCTACACCTTC. It specifies CASSSGQGSGYTF.

The rearrangement uses TRBV18 and TRBJ2-7; 10 nucleotides agree with TRBD1. The CDR3 has 15 amino acids. Trimming took 5 bases from V and 7 from J; bases not matched to a gene: 11. CDR1 is KGHSH and CDR2 is LQKENI in the germline V gene. The CDR3 DNA is TGTGCCAGCTCAGGATCCGGGACAGGGGCCGAAGAGCAGTACTTC. Protein: CASSGSGTGAEEQYF.

The chain has TRBV7-9 and TRBJ1-4; D gene uncertain. Trimming shortened V by 5 bases and J by 6 bases, and 7 bases separated the two germline ends. There are 12 residues in the CDR3. In germline, CDR1 is SEHNR, CDR2 FQNEAQ (reference sequence). The CDR3 is CASSRIDEKLFF. The CDR3 nucleotides are TGTGCCAGCAGCCGCATAGATGAAAAACTGTTTTTT. Drawing the rest from reference TRBV7-9 and TRBJ1-4, the complete variable domain is DTGVSQNPRHKITKRGQNVTFRCDPISEHNRLYWYRQTLGQGPEFLTYFQNEAQLEKSRLLSDRFSAERPKGSFSTLEIQRTEQGDSAMYLCASSRIDEKLFFGSGTQLSVL.

This CDR3 is CASSSSGTSSGHGYTF. The DNA of the CDR3 is TGTGCCAGCAGCTCCTCCGGGACATCCTCGGGGCATGGCTACACCTTC. V is TRBV7-9 and J is TRBJ1-2, with D maybe TRBD1 (6 bases). CDR3 length: 16 residues. The V end was cut by 4 bases, the J end by 6 bases, with 21 bases between. CDR1 and CDR2 (germline): SEHNR, FQNEAQ (reference sequence).

The chain employs TRBV19 and TRBJ2-1; D is undetermined. CDR1 and CDR2 from the germline V gene are LNHDA and SQIVND (reference sequence). V lost 0 bases, J lost 2 bases, and 11 bases lay in between. This CDR3 has 16 amino acids. CDR3 coding DNA: TGTGCCAGTAGTATAGATCCCCGGGTCCCCTACAATGAGCAGTTCTTC. This codes for CASSIDPRVPYNEQFF.

This sequence joins TRBV5-1 and TRBJ1-1; possibly TRBD1 for D (5 bases). Germline V gene sequence: CDR1 SGHRS, CDR2 YFSETQ. V was clipped by 4 bases and J by 1 base, with 8 bases between them. This CDR3 is built from 13 residues. In DNA form, the CDR3 reads TGCGCCAGCAGCATCGGACAGAACACTGAAGCTTTCTTT. Residues: CASSIGQNTEAFF.

The rearrangement uses TRBV2 and TRBJ1-5; 11 bases agree with TRBD1. There are 15 residues in the CDR3. The V gene end was trimmed by 4 bases and the J gene end by 7 bases; junction bases not matched to a gene: 6. The germline CDR1 and CDR2 sequences are SNHLY and FYNNEI. The DNA of the CDR3 is TGTGCCAGCAGTGGGGACAGGGGGTTCGGACAGCCCCAGCATTTT. It specifies CASSGDRGFGQPQHF.

The rearrangement uses TRBV3-1 (or the pseudogene TRBV3-2) and TRBJ2-1, with a tentative D call TRBD2 (6 bases). The ends were cut back, 1 base at V and 7 bases at J, with 11 bases in the middle. CDR1 is LGHDT and CDR2 is YNNKEL in the germline V gene (reference sequence). The CDR3 runs to 14 residues. The CDR3 sequence is CASSQGVAVNEQFF. Here the CDR3 DNA reads TGTGCCAGCAGCCAAGGGGTAGCGGTTAATGAGCAGTTCTTC.

The V gene is TRBV19, the J gene TRBJ1-5; D call uncertain. The CDR3 covers 17 residues. Germline values: CDR1 LNHDA, CDR2 SQIVND (reference sequence). V lost 7 bases and J lost 1, with 20 bases in between. The CDR3 is CASTTGPLLVSNQPQHF. The DNA of the CDR3 is TGTGCCAGTACTACGGGTCCCCTTCTCGTGAGCAATCAGCCCCAGCATTTT.

This sequence joins TRBV19 and TRBJ2-2, with unresolved D. The CDR3 is made up of 12 amino acids. V lost 3 bases, J lost 5 bases, and 4 bases lay in between. The V gene's germline CDR1 is LNHDA and CDR2 SQIVND (reference sequence). The CDR3 DNA reads as TGTGCCAGTAGTATCCAGACCGGGGAGCTGTTTTTT. Its protein is CASSIQTGELFF.